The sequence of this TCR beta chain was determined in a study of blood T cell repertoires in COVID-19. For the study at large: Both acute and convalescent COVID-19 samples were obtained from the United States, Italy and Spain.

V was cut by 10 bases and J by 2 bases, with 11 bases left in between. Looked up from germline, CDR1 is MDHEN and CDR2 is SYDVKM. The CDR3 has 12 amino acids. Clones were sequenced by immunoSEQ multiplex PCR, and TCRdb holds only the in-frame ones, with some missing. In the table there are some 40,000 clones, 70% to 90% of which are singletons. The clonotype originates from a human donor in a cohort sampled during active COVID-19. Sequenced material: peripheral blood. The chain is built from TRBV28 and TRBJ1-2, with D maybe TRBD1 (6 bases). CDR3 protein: CAITTGNYGYTF. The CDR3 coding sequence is TGTGCCATTACAACAGGGAACTATGGCTACACCTTC.